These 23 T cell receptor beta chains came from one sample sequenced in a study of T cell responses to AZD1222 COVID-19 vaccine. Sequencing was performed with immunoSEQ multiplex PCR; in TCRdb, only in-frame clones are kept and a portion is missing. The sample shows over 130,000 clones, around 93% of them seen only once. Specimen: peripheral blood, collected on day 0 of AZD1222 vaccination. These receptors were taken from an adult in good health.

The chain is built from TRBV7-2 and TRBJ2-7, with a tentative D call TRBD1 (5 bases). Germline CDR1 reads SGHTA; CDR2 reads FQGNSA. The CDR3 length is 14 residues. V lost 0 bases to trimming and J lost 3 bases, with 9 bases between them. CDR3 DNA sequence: TGTGCCAGCAGCTTAGCGTTCCAGGGCTACGAGCAGTACTTC. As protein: CASSLAFQGYEQYF.

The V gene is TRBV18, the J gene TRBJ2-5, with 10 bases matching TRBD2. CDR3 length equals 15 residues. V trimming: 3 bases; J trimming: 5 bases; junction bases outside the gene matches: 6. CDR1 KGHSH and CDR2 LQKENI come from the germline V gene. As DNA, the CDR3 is TGTGCCAGCTCACCGGCTAGCGGGAGAGGGGAGACCCAGTACTTC. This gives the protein CASSPASGRGETQYF.

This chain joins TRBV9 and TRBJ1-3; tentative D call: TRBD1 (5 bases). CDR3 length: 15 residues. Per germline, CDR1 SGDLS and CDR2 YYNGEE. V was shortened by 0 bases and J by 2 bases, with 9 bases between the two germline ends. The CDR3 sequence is CASSVVGDTGNTIYF. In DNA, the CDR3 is TGTGCCAGCAGCGTAGTAGGGGATACTGGAAACACCATATATTTT. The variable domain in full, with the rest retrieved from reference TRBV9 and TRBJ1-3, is DSGVTQTPKHLITATGQRVTLRCSPRSGDLSVYWYQQSLDQGLQFLIQYYNGEERAKGNILERFSAQQFPDLHSELNLSSLELGDSALYFCASSVVGDTGNTIYFGEGSWLTVV.

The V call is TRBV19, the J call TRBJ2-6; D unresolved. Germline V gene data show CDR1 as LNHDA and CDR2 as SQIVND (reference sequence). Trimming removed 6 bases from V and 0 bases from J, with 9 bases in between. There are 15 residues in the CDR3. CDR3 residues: CASSNQNSGANVLTF. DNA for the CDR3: TGTGCCAGTAGCAACCAAAACTCTGGGGCCAACGTCCTGACTTTC.

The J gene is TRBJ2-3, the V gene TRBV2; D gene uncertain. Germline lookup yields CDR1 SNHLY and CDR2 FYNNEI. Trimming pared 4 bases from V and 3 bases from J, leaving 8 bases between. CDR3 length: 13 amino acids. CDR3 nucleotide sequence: TGTGCCAGCAGTGTTCCAGGTACAGATACGCAGTATTTT. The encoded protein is CASSVPGTDTQYF.

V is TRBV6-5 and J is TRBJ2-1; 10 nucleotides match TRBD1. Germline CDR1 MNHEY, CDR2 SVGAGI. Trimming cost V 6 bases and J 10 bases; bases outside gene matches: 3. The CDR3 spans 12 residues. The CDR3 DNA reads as TGTGCCAGCAGGGAGGGACAGGGGGAGCAGTTCTTC. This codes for CASREGQGEQFF.

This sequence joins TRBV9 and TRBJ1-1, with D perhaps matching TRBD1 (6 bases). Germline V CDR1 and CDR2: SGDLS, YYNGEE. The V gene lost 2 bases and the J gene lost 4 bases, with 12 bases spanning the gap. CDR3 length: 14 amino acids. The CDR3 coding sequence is TGTGCCAGCAGCGTGGGGGGCTGGGGCACTGAAGCTTTCTTT. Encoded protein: CASSVGGWGTEAFF.

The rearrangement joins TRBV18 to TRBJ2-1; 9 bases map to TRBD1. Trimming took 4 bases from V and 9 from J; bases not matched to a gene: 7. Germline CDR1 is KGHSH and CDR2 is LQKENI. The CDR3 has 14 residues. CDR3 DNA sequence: TGTGCCAGCTCACGCGGACAGGGGATTGGTGAGCAGTTCTTC. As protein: CASSRGQGIGEQFF.

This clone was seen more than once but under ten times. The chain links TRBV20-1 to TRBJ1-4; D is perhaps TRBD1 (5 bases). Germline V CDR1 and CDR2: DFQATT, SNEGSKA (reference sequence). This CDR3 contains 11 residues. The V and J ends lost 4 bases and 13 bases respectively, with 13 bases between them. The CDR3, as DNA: TGCAGTGCTAAAAGAGAGGGGTCACTGTTTTTT. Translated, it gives CSAKREGSLFF.

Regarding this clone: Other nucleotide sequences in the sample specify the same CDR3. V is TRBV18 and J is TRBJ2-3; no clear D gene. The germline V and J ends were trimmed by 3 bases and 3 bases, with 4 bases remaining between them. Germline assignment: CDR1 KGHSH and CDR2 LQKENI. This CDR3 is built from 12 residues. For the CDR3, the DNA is TGTGCCAGCTCACCGTCTACAGATACGCAGTATTTT. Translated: CASSPSTDTQYF.

CDR3 coding DNA: TGTGCCAGCAGTGAAGTCGGGGACGGGCGCACTGAAGCTTTCTTT. Translating gives CASSEVGDGRTEAFF. This chain links TRBV6-1 with TRBJ1-1, with a weak D call TRBD1 (5 bases). Per germline, CDR1 MNHNS and CDR2 SASEGT. V was cut by 1 base and J by 4 bases, with 13 bases left in between. This CDR3 is 15 amino acids long.

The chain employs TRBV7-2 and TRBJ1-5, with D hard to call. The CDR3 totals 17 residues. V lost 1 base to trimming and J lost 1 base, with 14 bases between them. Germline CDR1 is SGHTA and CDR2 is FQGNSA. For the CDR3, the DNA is TGTGCCAGCAGCTTAGGGGGAGGCCCCATGAGCAATCAGCCCCAGCATTTT. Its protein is CASSLGGGPMSNQPQHF.

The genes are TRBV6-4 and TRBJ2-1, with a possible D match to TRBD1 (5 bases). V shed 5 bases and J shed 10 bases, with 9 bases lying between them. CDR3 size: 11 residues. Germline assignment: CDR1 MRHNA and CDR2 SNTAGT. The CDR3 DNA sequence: TGTGCCAGCAGTCGGGCAGGGGAGCAGTTCTTC. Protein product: CASSRAGEQFF.

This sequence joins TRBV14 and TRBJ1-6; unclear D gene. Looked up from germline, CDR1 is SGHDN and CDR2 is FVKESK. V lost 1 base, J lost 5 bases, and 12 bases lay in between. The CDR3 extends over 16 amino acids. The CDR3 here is CASSQVPALNNSPLHF. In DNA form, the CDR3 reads TGTGCCAGCAGCCAAGTCCCGGCGCTCAATAATTCACCCCTCCACTTT.

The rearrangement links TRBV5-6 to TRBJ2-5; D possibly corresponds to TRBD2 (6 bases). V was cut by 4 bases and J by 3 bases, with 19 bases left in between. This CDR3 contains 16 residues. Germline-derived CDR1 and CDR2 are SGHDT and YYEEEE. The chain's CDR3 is CASSSYGTAGKETQYF. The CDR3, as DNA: TGTGCCAGCAGCAGCTACGGAACAGCGGGCAAAGAGACCCAGTACTTC.

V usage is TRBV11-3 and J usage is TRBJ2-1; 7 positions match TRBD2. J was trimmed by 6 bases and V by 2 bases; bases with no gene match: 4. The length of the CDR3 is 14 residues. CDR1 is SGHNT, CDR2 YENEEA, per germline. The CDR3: CASSLFPGGNEQFF. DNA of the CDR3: TGTGCCAGCAGCTTATTCCCGGGGGGCAATGAGCAGTTCTTC.

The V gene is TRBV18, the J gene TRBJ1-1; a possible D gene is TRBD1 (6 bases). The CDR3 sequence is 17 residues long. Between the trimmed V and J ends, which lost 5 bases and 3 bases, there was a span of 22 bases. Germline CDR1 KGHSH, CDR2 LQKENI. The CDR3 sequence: CASSSQGPLLGDTEAFF. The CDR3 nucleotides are TGTGCCAGCTCATCACAGGGACCTCTCCTCGGGGACACTGAAGCTTTCTTT.

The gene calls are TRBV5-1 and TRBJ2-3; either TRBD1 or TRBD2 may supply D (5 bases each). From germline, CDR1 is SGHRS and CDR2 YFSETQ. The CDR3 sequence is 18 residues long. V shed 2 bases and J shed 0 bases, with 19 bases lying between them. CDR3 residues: CASSLRVSGTFSTDTQYF. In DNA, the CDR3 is TGCGCCAGCAGCTTACGGGTCTCGGGGACGTTTAGCACAGATACGCAGTATTTT.

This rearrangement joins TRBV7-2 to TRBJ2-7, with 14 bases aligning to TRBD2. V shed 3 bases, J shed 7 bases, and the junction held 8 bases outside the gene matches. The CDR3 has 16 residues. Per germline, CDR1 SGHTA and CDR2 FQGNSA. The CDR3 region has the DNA TGTGCCAGCAGCTTCCGGACTAGCGGGGGGTCGGGGGAGCAGTACTTC. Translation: CASSFRTSGGSGEQYF. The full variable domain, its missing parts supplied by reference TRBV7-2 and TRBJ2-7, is GAGVSQSPSNKVTEKGKDVELRCDPISGHTALYWYRQSLGQGLEFLIYFQGNSAPDKSGLPSDRFSAERTGGSVSTLTIQRTQQEDSAVYLCASSFRTSGGSGEQYFGPGTRLTVT.

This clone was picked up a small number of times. For the CDR3, the DNA is TGCGCCAGCAGCCAAGAGGGGGGGGACCAGCCCCAGCATTTT. Encoded protein: CASSQEGGDQPQHF. The chain joins TRBV4-1 to TRBJ1-5, with D possibly matching TRBD1 (5 bases). The CDR3 loop spans 14 amino acids. Germline CDR1 reads MGHRA; CDR2 reads YSYEKL. Trimming cost V 0 bases and J 7 bases, with 10 bases left between them.

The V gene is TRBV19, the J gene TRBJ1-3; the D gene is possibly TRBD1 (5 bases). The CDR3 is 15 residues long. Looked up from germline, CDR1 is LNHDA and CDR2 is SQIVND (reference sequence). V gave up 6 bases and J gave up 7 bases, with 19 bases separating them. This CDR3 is CASSNQGSRWNTIYF. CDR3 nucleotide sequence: TGTGCCAGTAGCAACCAGGGCAGCCGCTGGAACACCATATATTTT.

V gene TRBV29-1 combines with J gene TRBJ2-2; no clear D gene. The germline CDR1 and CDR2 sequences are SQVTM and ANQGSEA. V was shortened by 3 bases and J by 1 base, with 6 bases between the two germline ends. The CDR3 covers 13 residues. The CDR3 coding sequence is TGCAGCGTTGATGCAGGGAACACCGGGGAGCTGTTTTTT. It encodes CSVDAGNTGELFF.

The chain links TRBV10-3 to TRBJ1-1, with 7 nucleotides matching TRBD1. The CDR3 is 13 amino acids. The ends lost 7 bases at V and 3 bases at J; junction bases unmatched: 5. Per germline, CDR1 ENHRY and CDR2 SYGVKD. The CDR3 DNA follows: TGTGCCATCACCGACAGGGAGGACACTGAAGCTTTCTTT. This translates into CAITDREDTEAFF.